This is a list of T cell receptor beta chains from one sample in a study of blood T cell repertoires in COVID-19. Here immunoSEQ multiplex PCR was the method, and the copy in TCRdb shows in-frame clones only, minus some. In the table there are tens of thousands of clones, around four fifths of which are singletons. Sequences were obtained from peripheral blood. These receptors all come from a man aged 45-65 years with acute or convalescent COVID-19. The CDR3 runs from the conserved cysteine through the conserved F or W. Each record gives: J gene, V gene, clone size, D gene, CDR3 protein, CDR3 DNA. D genes are given only for firm matches. Clone size, where shown, is once, few, many, or a class for clones that have expanded.

TRBJ1-1 TRBV7-2 . TRBD1 CASSSYRGYMNTEAFF TGTGCCAGCAGCTCATACAGGGGCTACATGAACACTGAAGCTTTCTTT
TRBJ2-7 TRBV3-1/TRBV3-2 few . CASEGVSYEQYF TGTGCCAGCGAGGGGGTCTCCTACGAGCAGTACTTC
TRBJ1-2 TRBV5-1 once . CASSFRGVDGYTF TGCGCCAGCAGCTTCCGGGGTGTCGATGGCTACACCTTC
TRBJ2-7 TRBV7-9 few . CASSLGARGSYEQYF TGTGCCAGCAGCTTAGGTGCCAGGGGCTCCTACGAGCAGTACTTC
TRBJ2-7 TRBV4-2 . TRBD2 CASSQIAGEPYEQYF TGTGCCAGCAGCCAAATAGCGGGAGAACCTTACGAGCAGTACTTC
TRBJ2-7 TRBV27 once . CASSSLYGSSGEQYF TGTGCCAGCAGTTCCCTCTACGGGAGCTCTGGCGAGCAGTACTTC
TRBJ1-4 TRBV4-3 . . CASSQDRSAGNEKLFF TGCGCCAGCAGCCAAGATCGTTCGGCAGGGAATGAAAAACTGTTTTTT
TRBJ1-1 TRBV19 . . CASIPTGGSGTEAFF TGTGCCAGTATCCCGACCGGAGGGAGTGGCACTGAAGCTTTCTTT
TRBJ2-7 TRBV7-9 . . CASSPPGFPHEQYF TGTGCCAGCAGCCCCCCCGGGTTCCCCCACGAGCAGTACTTC
TRBJ1-4 TRBV5-1 . TRBD1 CASSYNRGTNEKLFF TGCGCCAGCAGCTACAACAGGGGTACTAATGAAAAACTGTTTTTT
TRBJ1-4 TRBV7-3 . . CASSSATNEKLFF TGTGCCAGCAGCTCCGCAACTAATGAAAAACTGTTTTTT
TRBJ2-2 TRBV25-1 . TRBD1 CASREMTGRTGELFF TGTGCCAGCAGGGAGATGACAGGGCGAACCGGGGAGCTGTTTTTT
TRBJ2-7 TRBV7-9 . TRBD1 CASSPGGQGYNEQYF TGTGCCAGCAGCCCCGGGGGACAGGGGTATAACGAGCAGTACTTC
TRBJ2-7 TRBV6-5 . TRBD2 CASRDLAGAYEQYF TGTGCCAGCAGAGACTTAGCGGGGGCCTACGAGCAGTACTTC
TRBJ2-3 TRBV7-2 . TRBD2 CASSLLRGAGDTQYF TGTGCCAGCAGCTTACTGCGGGGGGCAGGAGATACGCAGTATTTT
TRBJ1-6 TRBV4-1 . TRBD1 CASSQAGQGNSPLHF TGCGCCAGCAGCCAAGCGGGACAGGGGAATTCACCCCTCCACTTT
TRBJ2-3 TRBV7-6 . . CASSPGTDTQYF TGTGCCAGCAGCCCAGGCACAGATACGCAGTATTTT
TRBJ2-3 TRBV6-5 . . CASSYSKGFTDTQYF TGTGCCAGCAGTTACTCAAAGGGGTTTACAGATACGCAGTATTTT